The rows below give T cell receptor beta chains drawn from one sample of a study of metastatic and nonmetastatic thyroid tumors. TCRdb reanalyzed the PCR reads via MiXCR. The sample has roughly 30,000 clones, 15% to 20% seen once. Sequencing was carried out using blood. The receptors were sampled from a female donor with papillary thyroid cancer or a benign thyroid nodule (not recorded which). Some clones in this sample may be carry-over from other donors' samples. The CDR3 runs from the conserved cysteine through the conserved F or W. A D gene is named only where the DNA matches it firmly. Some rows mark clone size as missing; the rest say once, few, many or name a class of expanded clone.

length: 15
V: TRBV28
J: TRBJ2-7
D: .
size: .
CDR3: CASSSPGRRSYDQYF
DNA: TGTGCCAGCAGTTCTCCGGGACGGCGATCCTACGATCAGTACTTC

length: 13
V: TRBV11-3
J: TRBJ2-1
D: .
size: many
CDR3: CASSLARNAEQFF
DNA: TGTGCCAGCAGCTTAGCCCGGAACGCAGAGCAGTTCTTC

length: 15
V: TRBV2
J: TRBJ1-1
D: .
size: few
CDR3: CASSVVGYGNTEAFF
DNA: TGTGCCAGCAGCGTAGTCGGGTATGGGAACACTGAAGCTTTCTTT

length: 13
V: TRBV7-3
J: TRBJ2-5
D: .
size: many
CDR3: CASSSQGMETQYF
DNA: TGTGCCAGCAGCTCCCAGGGAATGGAGACCCAGTACTTC

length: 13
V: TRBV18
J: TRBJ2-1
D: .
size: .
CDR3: CASSPPQSNEQFF
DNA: TGTGCCAGCTCACCACCCCAGTCTAATGAGCAGTTCTTC

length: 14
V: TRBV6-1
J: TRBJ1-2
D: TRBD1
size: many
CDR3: CASRWTGGGYGYTF
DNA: TGTGCCAGCAGATGGACAGGGGGCGGCTATGGCTACACCTTC

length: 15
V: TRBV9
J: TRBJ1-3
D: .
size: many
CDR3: CASSVGQSSGNTIYF
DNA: TGTGCCAGCAGCGTCGGACAGTCCTCTGGAAACACCATATATTTT

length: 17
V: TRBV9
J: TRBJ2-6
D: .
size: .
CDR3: CASSVDSFSSGANVLTF
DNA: TGTGCCAGCAGCGTAGATTCATTCAGTTCTGGGGCCAACGTCCTGACTTTC

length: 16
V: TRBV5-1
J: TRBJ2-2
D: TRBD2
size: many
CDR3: CATKISLAGRTGELFF
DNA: TGCGCCACCAAAATCTCTCTAGCGGGGAGGACCGGGGAGCTGTTTTTT

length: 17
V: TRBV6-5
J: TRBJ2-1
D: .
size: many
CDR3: CASTDKTRGHAYNEQFF
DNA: TGTGCCAGCACCGATAAAACGCGGGGGCATGCCTACAATGAGCAGTTCTTC

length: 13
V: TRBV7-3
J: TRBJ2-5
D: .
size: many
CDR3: CASSLNREETQYF
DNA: TGTGCCAGCAGCTTGAACAGAGAAGAGACCCAGTACTTC

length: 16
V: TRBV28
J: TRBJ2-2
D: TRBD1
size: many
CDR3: CASSLGTGVNTGELFF
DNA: TGTGCCAGCAGTTTAGGGACAGGGGTGAACACCGGGGAGCTGTTTTTT

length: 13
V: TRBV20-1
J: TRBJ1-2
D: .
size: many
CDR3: CSARGHSGVGYTF
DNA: TGCAGTGCTAGGGGCCATTCAGGGGTCGGCTACACCTTC

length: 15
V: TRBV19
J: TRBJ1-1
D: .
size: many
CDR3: CASSPRGVGNTEAFF
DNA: TGTGCCAGTAGCCCTCGGGGGGTCGGGAACACTGAAGCTTTCTTT

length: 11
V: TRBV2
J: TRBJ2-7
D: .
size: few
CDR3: CASRDPYDQYF
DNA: TGTGCCAGCAGGGACCCCTACGATCAGTACTTC

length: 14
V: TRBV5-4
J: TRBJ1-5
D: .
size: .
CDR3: CASSSRGSNQPQHF
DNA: TGTGCCAGCAGTTCACGGGGTAGCAATCAGCCCCAGCATTTT

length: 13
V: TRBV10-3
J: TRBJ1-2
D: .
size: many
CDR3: CAISLSENYGYTF
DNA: TGTGCCATCAGTTTATCAGAAAACTATGGCTACACCTTC

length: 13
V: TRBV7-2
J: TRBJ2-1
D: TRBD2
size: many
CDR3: CASSLNWEGRQFF
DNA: TGTGCCAGCAGCTTAAATTGGGAGGGACGGCAGTTCTTC

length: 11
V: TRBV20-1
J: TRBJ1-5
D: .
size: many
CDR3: CSVDGDQPQHF
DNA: TGCAGTGTGGACGGGGATCAGCCCCAGCATTTT

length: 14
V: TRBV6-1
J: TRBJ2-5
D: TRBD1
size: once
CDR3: CASRGTGGRGTQYF
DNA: TGTGCCAGCAGAGGGACAGGGGGCCGGGGGACCCAGTACTTC

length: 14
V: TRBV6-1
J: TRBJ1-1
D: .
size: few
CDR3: CASSQGGLNAEAFF
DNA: TGTGCCAGCTCCCAAGGGGGGCTTAACGCTGAAGCTTTCTTT

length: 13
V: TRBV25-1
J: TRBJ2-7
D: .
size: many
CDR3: CASSEPNSYEQYF
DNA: TGTGCCAGCAGTGAACCTAATTCCTACGAGCAGTACTTC

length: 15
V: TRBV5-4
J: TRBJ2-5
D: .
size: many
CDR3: CASSLGRGGGETQYF
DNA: TGTGCCAGCAGCTTGGGACGCGGAGGGGGAGAGACCCAGTACTTC

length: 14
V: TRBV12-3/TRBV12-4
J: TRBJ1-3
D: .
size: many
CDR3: CASNPQFVGNTIYF
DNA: TGTGCCAGCAATCCACAGTTTGTGGGAAACACCATATATTTT

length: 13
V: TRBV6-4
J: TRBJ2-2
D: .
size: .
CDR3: CASSPGSTGELFF
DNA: TGTGCCAGCAGTCCCGGGAGCACCGGGGAGCTGTTTTTT

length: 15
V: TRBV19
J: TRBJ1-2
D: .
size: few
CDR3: CASSMEGGELAGYTF
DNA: TGTGCCAGTAGTATGGAGGGCGGGGAACTTGCTGGCTACACCTTC

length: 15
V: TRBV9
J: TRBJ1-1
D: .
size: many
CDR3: CASSVSQGGATEAFF
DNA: TGTGCCAGCAGCGTAAGCCAAGGAGGGGCGACTGAAGCTTTCTTT

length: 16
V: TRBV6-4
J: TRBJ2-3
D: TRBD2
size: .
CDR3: CASSDRTSVGRDTHYF
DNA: TGTGCCAGCAGTGACCGGACTAGCGTGGGGAGAGATACGCACTATTTT

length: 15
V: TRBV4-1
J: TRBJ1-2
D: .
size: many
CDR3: CASSLTITGDYGYTF
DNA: TGCGCCAGCAGCCTAACTATCACGGGGGATTATGGCTACACCTTC

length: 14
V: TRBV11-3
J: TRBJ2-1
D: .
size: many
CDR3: CASSLDGQFNEQFF
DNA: TGTGCCAGCAGCTTAGATGGACAATTCAATGAGCAGTTCTTC

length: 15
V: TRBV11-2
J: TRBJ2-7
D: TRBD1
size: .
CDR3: CASSLVGTVDYEQYF
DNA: TGTGCCAGCAGCTTAGTTGGGACAGTAGACTACGAGCAGTACTTC

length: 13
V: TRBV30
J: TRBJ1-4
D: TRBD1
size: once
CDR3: CAWSETGDEKLFF
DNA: TGTGCCTGGAGTGAGACAGGGGATGAAAAACTGTTTTTT

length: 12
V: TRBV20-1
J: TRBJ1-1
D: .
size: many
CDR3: CSARTGNTEAFF
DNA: TGCAGTGCTAGGACAGGGAACACTGAAGCTTTCTTT

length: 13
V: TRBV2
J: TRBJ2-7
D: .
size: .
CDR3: CASEAGQSYEQYF
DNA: TGTGCCAGCGAAGCCGGACAGAGCTACGAGCAGTACTTC

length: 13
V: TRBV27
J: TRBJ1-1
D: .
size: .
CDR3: CASSFSRETEAFF
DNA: TGTGCCAGCAGTTTTTCCCGCGAGACTGAAGCTTTCTTT

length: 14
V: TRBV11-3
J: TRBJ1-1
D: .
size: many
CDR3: CASSLQGGQSEAFF
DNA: TGTGCCAGCAGCCTTCAGGGAGGACAGAGTGAAGCTTTCTTT

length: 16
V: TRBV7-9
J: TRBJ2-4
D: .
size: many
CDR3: CASSPPPRLAKNIQYF
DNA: TGTGCCAGCAGCCCCCCCCCCCGACTAGCCAAAAACATTCAGTACTTC

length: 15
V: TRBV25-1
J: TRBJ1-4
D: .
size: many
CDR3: CASSPAAVANEKLFF
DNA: TGTGCCAGCTCCCCCGCCGCAGTCGCTAATGAAAAACTGTTTTTT

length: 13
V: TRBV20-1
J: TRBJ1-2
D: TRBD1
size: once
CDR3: CSASREGARGYTF
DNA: TGCAGTGCTAGTCGGGAGGGGGCGCGGGGCTACACCTTC

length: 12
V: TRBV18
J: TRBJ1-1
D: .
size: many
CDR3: CASSPWGLEAFF
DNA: TGTGCCAGCTCACCTTGGGGACTAGAAGCTTTCTTT

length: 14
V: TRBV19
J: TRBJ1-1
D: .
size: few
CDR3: CASSPGQENTEAFF
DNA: TGTGCCAGCAGTCCGGGACAAGAGAACACTGAAGCTTTCTTT